This T cell receptor beta chain comes out of a study of HIV-infected patients and healthy controls. V was shortened by 3 bases and J by 4 bases, with 19 bases between the two germline ends. CDR1 and CDR2 (germline): SGHKS, YYEKEE (reference sequence). This CDR3 contains 16 residues. Relative to its sample, this clonotype is medium-sized (0.01 to 0.1%). cDNA was made from approximately 500 ng RNA using alpha and beta constant primers. Separate chain-specific third strand synthesis with multiplexing indices produced the alpha and beta libraries. Each molecule carried a 12-nucleotide identifier made of two joined random hexamers added before amplification. Via MiXCR, TCRdb re-called the 5' RACE reads, giving one row per CDR3 protein. This sample has around 4,300 distinct CDR3 sequences, with around 5.5% found just once. Follow-up blood was drawn about 14 weeks, roughly three months, after antiretroviral therapy began. The repertoire came from unfractionated whole blood and reflected all unsorted peripheral T cells.

The TCR was taken from an adult with HIV infection. The rearrangement links TRBV5-5 to TRBJ1-1; possibly TRBD1 for D (6 bases). The sample was blood, taken during antiretroviral therapy. CDR3 nucleotide sequence: TGTGCCAGCAGCTACCGTGCGGCAGGGGCGGGCACTGAAGCTTTCTTT. The encoded protein is CASSYRAAGAGTEAFF. The entire variable domain, with the rest obtained from reference TRBV5-5 and TRBJ1-1, is as follows: DAGVTQSPTHLIKTRGQQVTLRCSPISGHKSVSWYQQVLGQGPQFIFQYYEKEERGRGNFPDRFSARQFPNYSSELNVNALLLGDSALYLCASSYRAAGAGTEAFFGQGTRLTVV.